What follows are 21 T cell receptor beta chains derived from one specimen sequenced in a study of sequential checkpoint blockade in melanoma. Treatment here: randomized to nivolumab then ipilimumab (arm A) or the reverse (arm B). Only in-frame clones appear in the TCRdb table, and some are missing; sequencing was by immunoSEQ multiplex PCR. In the table there are fewer than 15,000 clones, roughly four fifths of which are singletons. The sample consisted of CD8+ T cells sorted from blood (inferred from file names), taken from a patient given nivolumab and ipilimumab in sequence. The receptors stem from a human patient with melanoma. Some clones in this sample may be carry-over from other donors' samples.

The V gene is TRBV27, the J gene TRBJ2-3; 14 nucleotides match TRBD2. This CDR3 is built from 16 residues. V trimming: 6 bases; J trimming: 6 bases; junction bases outside the gene matches: 8. CDR1 is MNHEY and CDR2 is SMNVEV in the germline V gene (reference sequence). DNA of the CDR3: TGTGCCAGCAGCGGACCGACTAGCGGGAGGGCGGATACGCAGTATTTT. Amino acid sequence: CASSGPTSGRADTQYF.

This clone was picked up a small number of times. This chain links TRBV23-1 with TRBJ1-3; D not certain. TRBV23-1 is identified as an open reading frame with a role that is uncertain. Trimming stripped 6 bases from V and 0 bases from J, with 18 bases between. This CDR3 has 17 amino acids. The CDR3 region is CASSQRAGGRSGNTIYF. The CDR3 DNA follows: TGCGCCAGCAGCCAAAGGGCAGGAGGCCGCTCTGGAAACACCATATATTTT.

The chain recombines TRBV30 with TRBJ2-1, with a tentative D call TRBD2 (6 bases). The CDR3 has 15 residues. Germline V gene data show CDR1 as GTSNPN and CDR2 as SVGIG (reference sequence). V was trimmed by 3 bases and J by 1 base, leaving 13 bases between them. The CDR3 reads CAWSRRGTSYNEQFF. DNA of the CDR3: TGTGCCTGGAGCCGGAGAGGGACTTCCTACAATGAGCAGTTCTTC. The variable domain in full, completed from reference TRBV30 and TRBJ2-1, reads SQTIHQWPATLVQPVGSPLSLECTVEGTSNPNLYWYRQAAGRGLQLLFYSVGIGQISSEVPQNLSASRPQDRQFILSSKKLLLSDSGFYLCAWSRRGTSYNEQFFGPGTRLTVL.

This clone came up once. The V and J genes are TRBV29-1 and TRBJ2-1, with 9 bases that match TRBD2. CDR1 SQVTM and CDR2 ANQGSEA come from the germline V gene. This CDR3 has 14 residues. V shed 1 base, J shed 5 bases, and the junction held 3 bases outside the gene matches. The CDR3 here is CSVEGRGGHNEQFF. DNA of the CDR3: TGCAGCGTTGAAGGGCGGGGGGGCCACAATGAGCAGTTCTTC.

This clone appeared a single time. The chain has TRBV11-2 and TRBJ2-7; TRBD2 aligns across 7 bases. The junction had 7 bases not matched to a gene; V was cut back by 3 bases and J by 2 bases. CDR3 length equals 15 residues. In germline, CDR1 is SGHAT, CDR2 FQNNGV. CDR3 region: CASSLGGTLTYEQYF. CDR3 in DNA: TGTGCCAGCAGCTTGGGGGGGACTCTCACCTACGAGCAGTACTTC. Looking up the rest from reference TRBV11-2 and TRBJ2-7 gives the full variable domain: EAGVAQSPRYKIIEKRQSVAFWCNPISGHATLYWYQQILGQGPKLLIQFQNNGVVDDSQLPKDRFSAERLKGVDSTLKIQPAKLEDSAVYLCASSLGGTLTYEQYFGPGTRLTVT.

Judged by abundance, this clone is medium-sized. V is TRBV4-2 and J is TRBJ1-5; D call uncertain. The CDR3 extends over 18 amino acids. V lost 2 bases and J lost 2, with 19 bases in between. In germline, CDR1 is LGHNA, CDR2 YNFKEQ. CDR3 coding DNA: TGTGCCAGCAGCCAAATTCCAGAGGAAATAGGTGGCAATCAGCCCCAGCATTTT. Its translation: CASSQIPEEIGGNQPQHF.

The CDR3 spells CASSARTDETDTQYF. In nucleotides, the CDR3 is TGTGCCAGCAGCGCTAGGACAGATGAAACAGATACGCAGTATTTT. This chain links TRBV25-1 with TRBJ2-3, with D possibly TRBD1 on 6 matching bases. CDR3 length: 15 residues. Trimming took off 6 bases at V and 3 bases at J, with 16 bases between the two ends. The germline CDR1 and CDR2 sequences are MGHDK and SYGVNS.

The CDR3 bases are TGTGCCAGCAGTTTATCGGCCAGGTTCCCTGAAGCTTTCTTT. Translating gives CASSLSARFPEAFF. The chain combines TRBV27 with TRBJ1-1; D gene uncertain. The CDR3 has 14 residues. CDR1 is MNHEY, CDR2 SMNVEV, per germline (reference sequence). V lost 0 bases and J lost 6, with 11 bases in between.

The chain links TRBV7-8 to TRBJ2-3; D unresolved. The germline CDR1 and CDR2 sequences are SGHVS and FQNEAQ. The CDR3 runs 13 residues. Deletions cut 2 bases from V and 6 bases from J, with 9 bases between. DNA of the CDR3: TGTGCCAGCAGCTTAAATAGTGTGGATACGCAGTATTTT. Amino acid sequence: CASSLNSVDTQYF.

J is TRBJ1-3 and V is TRBV28, with no clear D. The CDR3 totals 15 residues. Germline assignment: CDR1 MDHEN and CDR2 SYDVKM. The ends were cut back, 6 bases at V and 2 bases at J, with 14 bases in the middle. As DNA, the CDR3 is TGTGCCAGCAGCGTGGTGCAGGTTCCTGGAAACACCATATATTTT. Protein sequence: CASSVVQVPGNTIYF.

The chain carries TRBV14 and TRBJ2-5; possible D gene TRBD2, 6 bases. From germline, CDR1 is SGHDN and CDR2 FVKESK. This CDR3 is 16 amino acids long. V lost 0 bases and J lost 5, with 16 bases in between. The DNA of the CDR3 is TGTGCCAGCAGCCAAGAGTCACCATGGGGGAGGGAGACCCAGTACTTC. Translation: CASSQESPWGRETQYF.

The chain recombines TRBV2 with TRBJ2-3; 7 nucleotides agree with TRBD1. CDR1 is SNHLY, CDR2 FYNNEI, per germline. The junction had 4 bases not matched to a gene; V was cut back by 7 bases and J by 0 bases. The CDR3 has 14 amino acids. The chain's CDR3 is CASTTGFSTDTQYF. CDR3 bases: TGTGCCAGCACGACAGGGTTTAGCACAGATACGCAGTATTTT.

This chain uses TRBV21-1 with TRBJ2-1; the D call in the table, TRBD2, was not verified against the DNA. TRBV21-1 is a listed pseudogene. The CDR3 length is 17 residues. The CDR3 loop is CASSKWTSGGRYNEQFF. CDR3 nucleotides: TGTGCCAGCAGCAAATGGACTAGCGGGGGCCGGTACAATGAGCAGTTCTTC.

The chain joins TRBV15 to TRBJ1-5, with a weak D call TRBD1 (6 bases). Germline V gene sequence: CDR1 LNHNV, CDR2 YYDKDF (reference sequence). V lost 3 bases to trimming and J lost 0 bases, with 9 bases between them. There are 15 residues in the CDR3. The CDR3 bases are TGTGCCACCAGCAGGACAGGAGGTAGCAATCAGCCCCAGCATTTT. Protein product: CATSRTGGSNQPQHF. Variable domain in full (rest from reference TRBV15 and TRBJ1-5): DAMVIQNPRYQVTQFGKPVTLSCSQTLNHNVMYWYQQKSSQAPKLLFHYYDKDFNNEADTPDNFQSRRPNTSFCFLDIRSPGLGDTAMYLCATSRTGGSNQPQHFGDGTRLSIL.

The chain combines TRBV10-3 with TRBJ1-6, with 7 bases aligning to TRBD1. The germline V gene has CDR1 ENHRY and CDR2 SYGVKD. The CDR3 is 17 amino acids. The V and J ends lost 6 bases and 0 bases, in that order; junction bases with no gene match: 8. The CDR3 nucleotides are TGTGCCATCAGCCGAGACAGGGAACTCTCCTATAATTCACCCCTCCACTTT. Its protein product is CAISRDRELSYNSPLHF.

The genes are TRBV4-3 and TRBJ2-2; TRBD1 matches at 7 bases. V was pared by 1 base and J by 6 bases, with 20 bases of the junction left unmatched. The CDR3 has 20 residues. From germline, CDR1 is LGHNA and CDR2 YSLEER. The CDR3 here is CASSQVGGSAIVKAAGELFF. CDR3 DNA sequence: TGCGCCAGCAGCCAAGTAGGGGGCAGCGCCATAGTAAAGGCTGCCGGGGAGCTGTTTTTT.

The gene calls are TRBV29-1 and TRBJ2-2; 8 bases are shared with TRBD1. Unmatched junction bases numbered 6, after V lost 6 bases and J lost 6 bases. CDR1 and CDR2 (germline): SQVTM, ANQGSEA. This CDR3 has 13 amino acids. The CDR3 sequence is CSVGQGGAGELFF. CDR3 bases: TGCAGCGTAGGACAGGGCGGCGCCGGGGAGCTGTTTTTT.

The chain has TRBV27 and TRBJ1-5, with D unclear. This CDR3 has 15 amino acids. In germline, CDR1 is MNHEY, CDR2 SMNVEV (reference sequence). Trimming took off 4 bases at V and 2 bases at J, with 12 bases between the two ends. In nucleotides, the CDR3 is TGTGCCAGCAGTTCCGGTCCCGGGGGCAATCAGCCCCAGCATTTT. Its protein product is CASSSGPGGNQPQHF.

V and J are TRBV25-1 and TRBJ1-5; 11 nucleotides align to TRBD1. CDR1 and CDR2 (germline): MGHDK, SYGVNS. This CDR3 is 15 amino acids long. Trimming at V came to 10 bases and at J to 1 base, leaving 6 bases not matched to a gene. CDR3: CAIGQGAWSNQPQHF. Here the CDR3 DNA reads TGTGCCATCGGACAGGGGGCTTGGAGCAATCAGCCCCAGCATTTT. The whole variable domain, filled in from reference TRBV25-1 and TRBJ1-5, reads EADIYQTPRYLVIGTGKKITLECSQTMGHDKMYWYQQDPGMELHLIHYSYGVNSTEKGDLSSESTVSRIRTEHFPLTLESARPSHTSQYLCAIGQGAWSNQPQHFGDGTRLSIL.

This clone was detected once. CDR3 sequence: CASRRGVADTQYF. The CDR3 DNA reads TGTGCCAGCAGGCGGGGGGTCGCAGATACGCAGTATTTT. This chain connects TRBV4-2 to TRBJ2-3; 8 nucleotides align to TRBD2. V shed 6 bases, J shed 4 bases, and the junction held 3 bases outside the gene matches. This CDR3 comprises 13 residues. CDR1 and CDR2 from the germline V gene are LGHNA and YNFKEQ.

J is TRBJ2-7 and V is TRBV6-4; TRBD1 agrees at 8 bases. Germline V gives CDR1 MRHNA, CDR2 SNTAGT. Losses at the gene ends were 2 bases for V and 0 bases for J; bases not matched to a gene: 6. This CDR3 has 16 residues. In DNA form, the CDR3 reads TGTGCCAGCAGTGACCCCGGGACAGGAGACTCCTACGAGCAGTACTTC. Translated, it gives CASSDPGTGDSYEQYF.